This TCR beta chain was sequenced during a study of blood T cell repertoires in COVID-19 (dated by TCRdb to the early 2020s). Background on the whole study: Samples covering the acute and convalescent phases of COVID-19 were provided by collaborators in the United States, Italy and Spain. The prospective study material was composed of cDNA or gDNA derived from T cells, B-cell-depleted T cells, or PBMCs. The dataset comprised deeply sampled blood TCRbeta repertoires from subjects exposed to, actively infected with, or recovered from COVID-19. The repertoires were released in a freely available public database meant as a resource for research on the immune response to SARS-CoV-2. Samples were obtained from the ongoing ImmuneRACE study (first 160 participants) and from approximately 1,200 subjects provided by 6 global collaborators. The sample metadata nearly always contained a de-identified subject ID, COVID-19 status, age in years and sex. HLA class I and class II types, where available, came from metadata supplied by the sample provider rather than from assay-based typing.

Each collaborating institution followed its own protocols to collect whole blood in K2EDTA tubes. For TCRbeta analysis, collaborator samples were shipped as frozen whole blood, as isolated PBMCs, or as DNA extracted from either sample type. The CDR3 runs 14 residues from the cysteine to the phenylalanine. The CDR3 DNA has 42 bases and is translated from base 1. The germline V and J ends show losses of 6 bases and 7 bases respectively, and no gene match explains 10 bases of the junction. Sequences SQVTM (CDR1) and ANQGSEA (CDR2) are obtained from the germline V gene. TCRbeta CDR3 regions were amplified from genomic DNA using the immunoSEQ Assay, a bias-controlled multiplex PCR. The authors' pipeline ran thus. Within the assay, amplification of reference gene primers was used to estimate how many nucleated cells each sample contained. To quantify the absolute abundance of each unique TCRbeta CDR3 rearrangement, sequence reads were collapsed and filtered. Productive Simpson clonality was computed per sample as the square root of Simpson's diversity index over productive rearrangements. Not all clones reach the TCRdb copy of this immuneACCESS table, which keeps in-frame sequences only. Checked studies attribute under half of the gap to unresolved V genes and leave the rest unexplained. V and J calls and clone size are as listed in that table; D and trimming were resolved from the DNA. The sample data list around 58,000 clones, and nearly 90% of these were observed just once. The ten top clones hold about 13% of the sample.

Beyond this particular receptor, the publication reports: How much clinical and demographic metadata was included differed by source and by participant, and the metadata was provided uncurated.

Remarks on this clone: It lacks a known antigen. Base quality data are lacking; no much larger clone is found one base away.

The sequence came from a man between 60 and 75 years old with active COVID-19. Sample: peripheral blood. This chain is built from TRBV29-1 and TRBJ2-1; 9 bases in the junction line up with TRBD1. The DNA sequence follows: TGCAGCGTACCTGGACAGGGGTATGCAAATGAGCAGTTCTTC. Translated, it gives CSVPGQGYANEQFF.